This passage covers 13 T cell receptor beta chains from one sample sequenced in a study of beta chain features in type 1 diabetes. Study outcomes and limitations: People with Type 1 diabetes carried modestly yet significantly shorter TCRB CDR3s in all four CD4+ subsets.

Expressed TCRB transcripts were sequenced because the isolated RNA had all been reverse transcribed beforehand. Method: immunoSEQ multiplex PCR; TCRdb's copy keeps in-frame clones and lacks some. The table lists 95,000 to 110,000 clones, 28% of them singletons. Their antigens are not known. Sequences were obtained from central memory CD4+ T cells from blood. The origin of the receptors is a young woman with type 1 diabetes.

J is TRBJ2-2 and V is TRBV7-2, with 9 bases that match TRBD1. Germline CDR1 SGHTA, CDR2 FQGNSA. CDR3 size: 15 residues. The J segment lost 6 bases and the V segment lost 4 bases, leaving 6 bases of the junction unmatched. This CDR3 reads CASSSRDRAPGELFF. The CDR3 DNA reads as TGTGCCAGCAGCTCCCGGGACAGGGCCCCCGGGGAGCTGTTTTTT.

This clone was observed a few times. The rearrangement joins TRBV5-6 to TRBJ2-5; 10 bases agree with TRBD1. Germline V gene lookup returns CDR1 SGHDT and CDR2 YYEEEE. This CDR3 is built from 15 residues. J was trimmed by 3 bases and V by 4 bases; bases with no gene match: 6. The CDR3: CASSADRGLKETQYF. DNA of the CDR3: TGTGCCAGCAGCGCCGACAGGGGGCTAAAAGAGACCCAGTACTTC. Together with reference TRBV5-6 and TRBJ2-5, the CDR3 gives the full variable domain: DAGVTQSPTHLIKTRGQQVTLRCSPKSGHDTVSWYQQALGQGPQFIFQYYEEEERQRGNFPDRFSGHQFPNYSSELNVNALLLGDSALYLCASSADRGLKETQYFGPGTRLLVL.

Here the CDR3 reads CASLDRANTGELFF. The CDR3 DNA is TGTGCCAGCCTCGACAGGGCGAACACCGGGGAGCTGTTTTTT. The chain couples TRBV28 to TRBJ2-2, with TRBD1 identical over 7 bases. The V segment lost 8 bases and the J segment 0 bases; nucleotides outside the gene matches: 3. The CDR3 loop spans 14 amino acids. Germline CDR1 is MDHEN and CDR2 is SYDVKM.

This clone was detected only a few times. The chain joins TRBV11-3 to TRBJ2-3; 7 bases align to TRBD1. The length of the CDR3 is 16 residues. Losses at the gene ends were 0 bases for V and 3 bases for J; bases not matched to a gene: 6. Germline V CDR1 and CDR2: SGHNT, YENEEA. The CDR3 nucleotides read TGTGCCAGCAGCTTAGATGCAGGGGGATTGACAGATACGCAGTATTTT. Protein product: CASSLDAGGLTDTQYF.

This clone was observed a handful of times. The J gene is TRBJ2-2, the V gene TRBV5-1; 8 bases agree with TRBD2. The CDR3 is made up of 16 amino acids. Trimming took 3 bases from V and 5 from J; bases not matched to a gene: 9. Germline V gives CDR1 SGHRS, CDR2 YFSETQ. CDR3 region: CASSSPSSGGTGELFF. As DNA, the CDR3 is TGCGCCAGCAGCTCTCCGTCCTCGGGAGGGACCGGGGAGCTGTTTTTT.

There are a few counts of this clone. This chain links TRBV27 with TRBJ2-7, with 7 positions matching TRBD1. J lost 3 bases, V lost 2 bases, and 1 base had no gene match. Germline lookup yields CDR1 MNHEY and CDR2 SMNVEV (reference sequence). The CDR3 length is 13 residues. The CDR3: CASSLAGGYEQYF. The CDR3 coding sequence is TGTGCCAGCAGTTTAGCAGGGGGCTACGAGCAGTACTTC.

The CDR3 DNA sequence: TGTGCCAGTAGTATAAGGTTCGGGACAGGGGATGGGGCCAACGTCCTGACTTTC. Its translation: CASSIRFGTGDGANVLTF. The chain joins TRBV19 to TRBJ2-6, with 10 positions matching TRBD1. V shed 2 bases and J 3 bases; nucleotides not matched to a gene: 7. The CDR3 has 18 residues. From germline, CDR1 is LNHDA and CDR2 SQIVND (reference sequence).

There are a few counts of this clone. The chain carries TRBV6-5 and TRBJ1-1; D is perhaps TRBD1 (5 bases). Germline loops: CDR1 MNHEY, CDR2 SVGAGI. This CDR3 is 15 amino acids long. V was shortened by 5 bases and J by 1 base, with 14 bases between the two germline ends. DNA for the CDR3: TGTGCCAGCAGTAGACAGCTAGCGGGGAACACTGAAGCTTTCTTT. Translating it yields CASSRQLAGNTEAFF.

The chain combines TRBV4-2 with TRBJ2-3; 7 nucleotides agree with TRBD2. Losses at the gene ends were 1 base for V and 3 bases for J; bases not matched to a gene: 4. Germline CDR1 and CDR2: LGHNA and YNFKEQ. The CDR3 loop spans 15 amino acids. CDR3 in DNA: TGTGCCAGCAGCCAAGGCGGGAGTCGGACAGATACGCAGTATTTT. Encoded protein: CASSQGGSRTDTQYF.

The genes are TRBV7-2 and TRBJ1-5, with 11 bases aligning to TRBD1. This CDR3 is built from 16 residues. V shed 0 bases, J shed 7 bases, and the junction held 5 bases outside the gene matches. Germline lookup yields CDR1 SGHTA and CDR2 FQGNSA. CDR3 residues: CASSLAGTGGRQPQHF. CDR3 in DNA: TGTGCCAGCAGCTTAGCAGGGACAGGGGGTCGGCAGCCCCAGCATTTT.

The CDR3: CASSQTQGNYGYTF. DNA for the CDR3: TGTGCCAGCTCGCAGACTCAGGGGAACTATGGCTACACCTTC. This chain connects TRBV18 to TRBJ1-2; possibly TRBD1 for D (6 bases). The CDR3 has 14 amino acids. Germline V gives CDR1 KGHSH, CDR2 LQKENI. The V gene lost 6 bases and the J gene lost 2 bases, with 13 bases spanning the gap.

V is TRBV21-1 and J is TRBJ2-1; TRBD1 is the table's D call, not checked against the DNA. TRBV21-1 is given as a pseudogene. The CDR3 contains 15 residues. The DNA of the CDR3 is TGTGCCAGCAGCAAAAGGGGGTCCCCCTACAATGAGCAGTTCTTC. It codes for CASSKRGSPYNEQFF.

V gene TRBV30 combines with J gene TRBJ2-2, with D tentatively TRBD2 (6 bases). This CDR3 region has 15 residues. V was shortened by 4 bases and J by 1 base, with 13 bases between the two germline ends. The germline gives CDR1 GTSNPN, CDR2 SVGIG (reference sequence). CDR3 region: CAWNSGRENTGELFF. CDR3 DNA sequence: TGTGCCTGGAATTCTGGGCGGGAGAACACCGGGGAGCTGTTTTTT.